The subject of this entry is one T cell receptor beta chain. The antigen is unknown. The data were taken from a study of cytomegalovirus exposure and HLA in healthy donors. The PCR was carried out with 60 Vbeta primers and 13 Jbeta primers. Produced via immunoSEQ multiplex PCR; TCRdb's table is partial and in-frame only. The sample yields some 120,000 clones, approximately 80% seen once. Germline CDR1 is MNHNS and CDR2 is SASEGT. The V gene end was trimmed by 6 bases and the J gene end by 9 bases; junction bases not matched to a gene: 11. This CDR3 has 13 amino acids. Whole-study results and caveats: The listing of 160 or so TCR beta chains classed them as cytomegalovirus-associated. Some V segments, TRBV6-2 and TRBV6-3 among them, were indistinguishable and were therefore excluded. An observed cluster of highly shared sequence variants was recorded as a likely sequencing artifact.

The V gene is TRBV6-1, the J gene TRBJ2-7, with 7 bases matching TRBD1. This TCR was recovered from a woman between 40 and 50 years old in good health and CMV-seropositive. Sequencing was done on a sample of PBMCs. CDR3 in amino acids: CASRSGQVLVQYF. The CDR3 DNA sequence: TGTGCCAGCAGGAGCGGACAGGTCCTTGTGCAGTACTTC.